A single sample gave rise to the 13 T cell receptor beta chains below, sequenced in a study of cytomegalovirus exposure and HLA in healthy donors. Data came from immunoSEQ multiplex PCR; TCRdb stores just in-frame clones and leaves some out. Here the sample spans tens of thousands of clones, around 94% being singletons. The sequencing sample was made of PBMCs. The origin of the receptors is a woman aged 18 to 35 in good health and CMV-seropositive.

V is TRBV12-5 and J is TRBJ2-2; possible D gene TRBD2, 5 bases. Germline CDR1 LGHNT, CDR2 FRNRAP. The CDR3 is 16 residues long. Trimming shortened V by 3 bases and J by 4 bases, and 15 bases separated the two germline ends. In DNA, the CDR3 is TGTGCTAGTGGTTTCTTTCTGGAGGAGAGCACCGGGGAGCTGTTTTTT. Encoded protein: CASGFFLEESTGELFF.

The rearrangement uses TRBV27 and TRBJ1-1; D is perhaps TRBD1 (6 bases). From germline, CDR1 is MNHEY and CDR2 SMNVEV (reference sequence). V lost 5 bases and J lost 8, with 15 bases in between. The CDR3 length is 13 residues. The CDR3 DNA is TGTGCCAGCAGTCCCTCCCGACAGGCCGAAGCTTTCTTT. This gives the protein CASSPSRQAEAFF.

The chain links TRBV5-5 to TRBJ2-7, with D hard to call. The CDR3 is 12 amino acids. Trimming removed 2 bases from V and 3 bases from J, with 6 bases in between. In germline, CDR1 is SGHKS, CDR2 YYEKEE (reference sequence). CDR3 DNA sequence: TGTGCCAGCAGCTTCTCAGGCTACGAGCAGTACTTC. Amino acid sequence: CASSFSGYEQYF. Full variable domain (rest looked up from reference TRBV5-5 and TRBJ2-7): DAGVTQSPTHLIKTRGQQVTLRCSPISGHKSVSWYQQVLGQGPQFIFQYYEKEERGRGNFPDRFSARQFPNYSSELNVNALLLGDSALYLCASSFSGYEQYFGPGTRLTVT.

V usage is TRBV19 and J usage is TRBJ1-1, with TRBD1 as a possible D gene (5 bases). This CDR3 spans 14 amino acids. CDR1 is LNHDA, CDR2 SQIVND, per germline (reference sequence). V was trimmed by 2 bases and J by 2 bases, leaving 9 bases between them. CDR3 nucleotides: TGTGCCAGTAGTATATTTCAGGGCAACACTGAAGCTTTCTTT. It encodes CASSIFQGNTEAFF.

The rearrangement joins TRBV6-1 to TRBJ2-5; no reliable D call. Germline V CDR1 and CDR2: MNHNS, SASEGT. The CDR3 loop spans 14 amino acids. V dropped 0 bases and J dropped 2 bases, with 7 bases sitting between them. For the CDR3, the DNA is TGTGCCAGCAGTGAAGCCAACAGACAAGAGACCCAGTACTTC. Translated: CASSEANRQETQYF.

The CDR3 is CASRYGTGGGYGYTF. The DNA for the CDR3 is TGTGCCAGCAGATACGGGACCGGGGGAGGGTATGGCTACACCTTC. The chain links TRBV28 to TRBJ1-2; the D gene is possibly TRBD1 (5 bases). The CDR3 spans 15 residues. CDR1 and CDR2 (germline): MDHEN, SYDVKM. Trimming left V 6 bases short and J 5 bases short, with 19 bases between.

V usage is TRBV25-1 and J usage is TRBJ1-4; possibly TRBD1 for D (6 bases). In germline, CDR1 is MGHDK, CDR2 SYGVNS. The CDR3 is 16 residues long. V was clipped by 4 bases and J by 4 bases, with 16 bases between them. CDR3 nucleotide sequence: TGTGCCAGCAGTGTTCACGGGACAAAGGATAATGAAAAACTGTTTTTT. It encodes CASSVHGTKDNEKLFF.

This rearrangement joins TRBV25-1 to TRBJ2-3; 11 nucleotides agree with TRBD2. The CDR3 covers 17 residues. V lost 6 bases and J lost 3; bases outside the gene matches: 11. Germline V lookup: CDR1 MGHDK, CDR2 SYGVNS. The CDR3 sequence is CASSPTTSGSGTDTQYF. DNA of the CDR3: TGTGCCAGCAGCCCAACCACTAGCGGGAGCGGTACAGATACGCAGTATTTT.

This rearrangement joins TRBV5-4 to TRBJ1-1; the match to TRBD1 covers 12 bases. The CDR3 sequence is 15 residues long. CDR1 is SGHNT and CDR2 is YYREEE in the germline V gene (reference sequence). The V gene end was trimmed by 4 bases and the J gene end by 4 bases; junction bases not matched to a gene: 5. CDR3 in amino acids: CASSLGQGAFTEAFF. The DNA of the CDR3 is TGTGCCAGCAGCCTGGGACAGGGGGCTTTCACTGAAGCTTTCTTT.

In nucleotides, the CDR3 is TGCAGCGCCCGTCCCGGGACAGGGGTGAACACTGAAGCTTTCTTT. Translated: CSARPGTGVNTEAFF. The rearrangement joins TRBV29-1 to TRBJ1-1; 10 nucleotides align to TRBD1. V gave up 7 bases and J gave up 0 bases; unmatched junction bases: 8. The CDR3 is 15 residues long. Germline V gives CDR1 SQVTM, CDR2 ANQGSEA.

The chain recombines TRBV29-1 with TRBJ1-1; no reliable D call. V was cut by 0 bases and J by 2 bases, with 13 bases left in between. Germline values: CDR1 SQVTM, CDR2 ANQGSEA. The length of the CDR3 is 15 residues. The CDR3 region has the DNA TGCAGCGTTGAAGAGCCCGTAGGACTCAACACTGAAGCTTTCTTT. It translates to CSVEEPVGLNTEAFF.

The CDR3 DNA reads TGTGCCAGCAGTTTGACGGAGGCAGATACGCAGTATTTT. Translated, it gives CASSLTEADTQYF. This chain links TRBV27 with TRBJ2-3, with D possibly matching TRBD2 (5 bases). Germline lookup yields CDR1 MNHEY and CDR2 SMNVEV (reference sequence). Trimming left V 3 bases short and J 4 bases short, with 8 bases between. The CDR3 is 13 amino acids.

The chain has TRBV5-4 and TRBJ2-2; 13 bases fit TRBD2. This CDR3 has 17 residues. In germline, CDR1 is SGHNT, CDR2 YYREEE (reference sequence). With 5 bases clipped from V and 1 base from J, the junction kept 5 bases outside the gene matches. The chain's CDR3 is CASRTGLAGRNTGELFF. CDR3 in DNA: TGTGCCAGCAGGACGGGACTAGCGGGACGGAACACCGGGGAGCTGTTTTTT.